A selection of T cell receptor beta chains follows, all from one sample in a study of Ad26.COV2.S vaccination and SARS-CoV-2 variants. Clones were read by immunoSEQ multiplex PCR, and TCRdb kept only the in-frame ones, dropping some. The repertoire includes about 410,000 clones, approximately 90% of them detected once, and under 2% sits in the top ten. This specimen was peripheral blood, taken in a trial of Ad26.COV2.S vaccine versus placebo. Receptors were obtained from a person between 18 and 60 years old who received the Ad26.COV2.S COVID-19 vaccine or a placebo. Both conserved end residues are part of each CDR3. D genes are given only for firm matches. Rows give clone size only sometimes, using once, few, many, or a class for an expanded clone.

D	V	J	size	DNA	CDR3
-	TRBV7-6	TRBJ2-1	-	TGTGCCAGCAGCTCGAAGCCGGCCCCGGCCTATAATGAGCAGTTCTTC	CASSSKPAPAYNEQFF
-	TRBV19	TRBJ1-1	-	TGTGCCAGTAGTATAGTCGGCGCTCCGAGGACTGAAGCTTTCTTT	CASSIVGAPRTEAFF
-	TRBV27	TRBJ2-3	once	TGTGCCAGCAGTGGGCTCCATATTAGCGGAGACACAGATACGCAGTATTTT	CASSGLHISGDTDTQYF
-	TRBV7-9	TRBJ2-2	-	TGTGCCAGCAGCACCCAATACACCGGGGAGCTGTTTTTT	CASSTQYTGELFF
TRBD1	TRBV7-2	TRBJ1-5	-	TGTGCCAGCGCCATGGACAGGGGGGAGTATCAGCCCCAGCATTTT	CASAMDRGEYQPQHF
TRBD1	TRBV7-2	TRBJ2-3	-	TGTGCCAGCAGCTTAATCGGGACAGCCCGCACAGATACGCAGTATTTT	CASSLIGTARTDTQYF
-	TRBV18	TRBJ2-7	-	TGTGCCAGCTCAAATACCGGGATATCCTACGAGCAGTACTTC	CASSNTGISYEQYF
-	TRBV5-4	TRBJ2-1	-	TGTGCCAGCAGCTTGGTGGGCTCTTCGTACAATGAGCAGTTCTTC	CASSLVGSSYNEQFF
TRBD1	TRBV30	TRBJ1-6	-	TGTGCCTGGGAAACAGGGGGTGGGTATAATTCACCCCTCCACTTT	CAWETGGGYNSPLHF
-	TRBV19	TRBJ1-6	-	TGTGCCAGTAGACCATCCACAGGGAACAGTTCACCCCTCCACTTT	CASRPSTGNSSPLHF
-	TRBV29-1	TRBJ1-4	-	TGCAGCGTGAGTGAGGGGATAGGAGACGAAAAACTGTTTTTT	CSVSEGIGDEKLFF
-	TRBV4-3	TRBJ2-7	-	TGCGCCAGCAGCCAAGGGCCGGGGGGCGGGACTTACGAGCAGTACTTC	CASSQGPGGGTYEQYF
TRBD1	TRBV19	TRBJ1-2	-	TGTGCCAGTAGTAACGGACAGGGCTTCGACGGCTACACCTTC	CASSNGQGFDGYTF
-	TRBV4-3	TRBJ1-1	-	TGCGCCAGCAGCCAAGATCGCGGAGGGAGCACTGAAGCTTTCTTT	CASSQDRGGSTEAFF
TRBD1	TRBV11-2	TRBJ1-1	-	TGTGCCAGCAGCTACTTACAGGGGTACACTGAAGCTTTCTTT	CASSYLQGYTEAFF
TRBD1	TRBV9	TRBJ1-5	-	TGTGCCAGCAGCGTAGGCCAGGGGGGAATTCAGCCCCAGCATTTT	CASSVGQGGIQPQHF
-	TRBV12-3/TRBV12-4	TRBJ1-2	-	TGTGCCAGCAGATTGACCGGTAACTATGGCTACACCTTC	CASRLTGNYGYTF
TRBD1	TRBV5-1	TRBJ1-2	once	TGCGCCAGCAGCGGACAGGGTATCTATGTGGGCTACACCTTC	CASSGQGIYVGYTF
-	TRBV1	TRBJ1-5	-	TGCACCAGCAGCCAAGAACGACAGGGACCCTTTAATCAGCCCCAGCATTTT	CTSSQERQGPFNQPQHF
-	TRBV4-3	TRBJ1-1	-	TGCGCCAGCAGCCAAGAGGTAGGAATAAACACTGAAGCTTTCTTT	CASSQEVGINTEAFF
TRBD1	TRBV5-1	TRBJ1-6	-	TGCGCCAGCAGCTTGACCCTGGACAGGGCCTCACCCCTCCACTTT	CASSLTLDRASPLHF
-	TRBV28	TRBJ2-7	-	TGTGCCAGCAGTTTCAGGGGTCTGAGCTCCTACGAGCAGTACTTC	CASSFRGLSSYEQYF
-	TRBV11-2	TRBJ1-4	-	TGTGCCAGCAGCCACCAGGTGGTCGCGGGGGTTGATGAAAAACTGTTTTTT	CASSHQVVAGVDEKLFF
TRBD2	TRBV6-6	TRBJ2-7	few	TGTGCCAGCAGCCCGACTAGCCAGAGCTCCTACGAGCAGTACTTC	CASSPTSQSSYEQYF
TRBD2	TRBV9	TRBJ2-5	-	TGTGCCAGCAGCGAGTTAGCGGGGGAGGGGGAGACCCAGTACTTC	CASSELAGEGETQYF
-	TRBV28	TRBJ2-7	-	TGTGCCAGCACCAACGGGGGCGCTTACGAGCAGTACTTC	CASTNGGAYEQYF
TRBD1	TRBV9	TRBJ1-1	-	TGTGCCAGCAGCGTAGAGGGGGCGGGTTTTACTGAAGCTTTCTTT	CASSVEGAGFTEAFF
TRBD2	TRBV5-4	TRBJ2-3	-	TGTGCCAGCAGTGGGACTAGCGGGGCTAGCACAGATACGCAGTATTTT	CASSGTSGASTDTQYF
-	TRBV4-3	TRBJ2-1	-	TGCGCCAGCAGCCAAGATTTCCGCAGCAGGATCTACAATGAGCAGTTCTTC	CASSQDFRSRIYNEQFF
-	TRBV6-1	TRBJ1-1	-	TGTGCCAGCAGTGCGTTAGGTAAACGGACAGTGAACACTGAAGCTTTCTTT	CASSALGKRTVNTEAFF
-	TRBV7-2	TRBJ1-4	once	TGTGCCAGCAGCTCCACGGGGACTATTGGTGAAAAACTGTTTTTT	CASSSTGTIGEKLFF
-	TRBV4-3	TRBJ1-6	-	TGCGCCAGCAGCCCGGACCCCGCGGGTTCCTATAATTCACCCCTCCACTTT	CASSPDPAGSYNSPLHF
-	TRBV5-4	TRBJ1-1	-	TGTGCCAGCAGCCCTAAGGGGGACACTGAAGCTTTCTTT	CASSPKGDTEAFF
-	TRBV2	TRBJ2-5	once	TGTGCCAGCAGGGGCCTTTTGGAGACCCAGTACTTC	CASRGLLETQYF
-	TRBV7-2	TRBJ1-4	-	TGTGCCAGCACCTTGGGCCAGGGCCCGAAAAAACTGTTTTTT	CASTLGQGPKKLFF
TRBD1	TRBV4-1	TRBJ2-5	-	TGCGCCAGCAGCCGCCGGACAGGGAGAGAGACCCAGTACTTC	CASSRRTGRETQYF
-	TRBV27	TRBJ1-2	-	TGTGCCAGCACCCTGTCAGGGGCCCTAAACTATGGCTACACCTTC	CASTLSGALNYGYTF
TRBD2	TRBV6-5	TRBJ2-7	-	TGTGCCAGCAATCGTGAGGCTAGCGGCTCCTACGAGCAGTACTTC	CASNREASGSYEQYF
TRBD2	TRBV11-3	TRBJ2-3	-	TGTGCCAGCAGCCTACCTCGGTCTAGCGGGGGGGCGGATACGCAGTATTTT	CASSLPRSSGGADTQYF
TRBD2	TRBV7-8	TRBJ2-7	-	TGTGCCAGCAGTGTTAGCGGGGACCTATCTAAGGAGCAGTACTTC	CASSVSGDLSKEQYF
-	TRBV5-1	TRBJ2-1	-	TGCGCCAGCAGTTCGGGGGTGAGCAATGAGCAGTTCTTC	CASSSGVSNEQFF
-	TRBV3-1/TRBV3-2	TRBJ2-3	once	TGTGCCAGCAGCCAAGATTTCAGGGGCGGGTCAGATACGCAGTATTTT	CASSQDFRGGSDTQYF
-	TRBV27	TRBJ1-6	-	TGTGCCAGCAGTTTGGGCCGACAATCACCCCTCCACTTT	CASSLGRQSPLHF
-	TRBV30	TRBJ2-2	-	TGTGCCGGACCGGGACCGAGGGCCGGGGAGCTGTTTTTT	CAGPGPRAGELFF
-	TRBV5-6	TRBJ1-5	-	TGTGCCAGCAGCTTGGCCGCTGGGAAAGAGGGTTCCAGGCCCCAGCATTTT	CASSLAAGKEGSRPQHF
-	TRBV18	TRBJ1-5	-	TGTGCCAGCTCTCGCTCAAGGGTGGATCAGCCCCAGCATTTT	CASSRSRVDQPQHF
TRBD2	TRBV18	TRBJ2-7	-	TGTGCCAGCTCGGAAGGGACTAGTATCGAGCAGTACTTC	CASSEGTSIEQYF
TRBD1	TRBV3-1/TRBV3-2	TRBJ1-5	once	TGTGCCAGCAGCCGTTACTACAGGGGAAGCAATCAGCCCCAGCATTTT	CASSRYYRGSNQPQHF
TRBD1	TRBV7-2	TRBJ1-1	-	TGTGCCAGCAGCCTCCTCGACAGGGGAAACACTGAAGCTTTCTTT	CASSLLDRGNTEAFF
TRBD1	TRBV27	TRBJ1-5	once	TGTGCCAGCAGTTTAGCCCTCAGGTTGACGGGACAGGGGGCTACTCAGCCCCAGCATTTT	CASSLALRLTGQGATQPQHF